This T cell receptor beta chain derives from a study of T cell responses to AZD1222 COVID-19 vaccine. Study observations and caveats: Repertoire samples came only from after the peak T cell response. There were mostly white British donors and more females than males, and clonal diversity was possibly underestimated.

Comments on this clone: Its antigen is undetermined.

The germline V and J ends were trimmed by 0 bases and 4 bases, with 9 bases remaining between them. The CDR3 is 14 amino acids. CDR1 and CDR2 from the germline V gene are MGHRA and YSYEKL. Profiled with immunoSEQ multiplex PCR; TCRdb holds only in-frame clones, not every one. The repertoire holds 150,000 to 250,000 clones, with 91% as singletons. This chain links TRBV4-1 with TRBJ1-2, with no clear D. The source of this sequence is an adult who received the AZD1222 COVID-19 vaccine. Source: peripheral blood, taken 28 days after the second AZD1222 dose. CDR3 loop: CASSQDRSLYGYTF. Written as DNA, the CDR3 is TGCGCCAGCAGCCAAGACAGAAGCCTCTATGGCTACACCTTC.